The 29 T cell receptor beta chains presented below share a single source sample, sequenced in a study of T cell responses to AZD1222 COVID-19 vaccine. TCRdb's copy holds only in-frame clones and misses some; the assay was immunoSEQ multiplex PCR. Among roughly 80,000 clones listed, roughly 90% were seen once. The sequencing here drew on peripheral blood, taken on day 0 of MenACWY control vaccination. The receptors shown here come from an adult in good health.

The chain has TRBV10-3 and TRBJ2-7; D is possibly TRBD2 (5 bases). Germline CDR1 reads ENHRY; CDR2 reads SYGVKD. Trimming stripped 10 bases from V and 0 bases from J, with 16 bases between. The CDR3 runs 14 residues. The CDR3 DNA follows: TGTGCCACCCGGGAACCTACTAGCTCCTACGAGCAGTACTTC. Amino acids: CATREPTSSYEQYF.

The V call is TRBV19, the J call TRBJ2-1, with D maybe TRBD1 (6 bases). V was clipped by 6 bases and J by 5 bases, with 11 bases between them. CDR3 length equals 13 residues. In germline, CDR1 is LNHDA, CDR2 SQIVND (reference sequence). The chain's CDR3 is CASRRTVNNEQFF. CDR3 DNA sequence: TGTGCCAGTAGACGGACAGTTAACAATGAGCAGTTCTTC.

The CDR3, as DNA: TGTGCCAGCAGCTCGGGGGTACTAGCGTCCTCCTACAATGAGCAGTTCTTC. Encoded protein: CASSSGVLASSYNEQFF. The V and J genes are TRBV11-2 and TRBJ2-1, with TRBD2 matching 7 bases. The trim removed 4 bases at V and 0 bases at J, leaving 9 bases unmatched. Germline CDR1 reads SGHAT; CDR2 reads FQNNGV. This CDR3 is built from 17 residues.

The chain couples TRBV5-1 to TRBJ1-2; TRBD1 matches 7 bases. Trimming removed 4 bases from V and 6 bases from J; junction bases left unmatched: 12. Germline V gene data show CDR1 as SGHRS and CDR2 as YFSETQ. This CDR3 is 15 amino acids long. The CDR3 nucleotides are TGCGCCAGCAGCGAACAGGGCGTCAGGGGGGATGGCTACACCTTC. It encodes CASSEQGVRGDGYTF.

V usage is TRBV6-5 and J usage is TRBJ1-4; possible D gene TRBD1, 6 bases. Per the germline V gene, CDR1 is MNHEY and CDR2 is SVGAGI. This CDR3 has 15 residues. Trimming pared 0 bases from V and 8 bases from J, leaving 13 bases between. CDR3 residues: CASSYSRGAQEKLFF. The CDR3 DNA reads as TGTGCCAGCAGTTACTCTCGGGGGGCTCAAGAAAAACTGTTTTTT.

The DNA of the CDR3 is TGTGCCAGCAGTGTACCCGTCCGTCTCACTGAAGCTTTCTTT. This encodes CASSVPVRLTEAFF. The chain employs TRBV6-6 and TRBJ1-1; D uncertain. Looked up from germline, CDR1 is MNHNY and CDR2 is SVGAGI (reference sequence). V was cut by 5 bases and J by 4 bases, with 14 bases left in between. This CDR3 is 14 amino acids long.

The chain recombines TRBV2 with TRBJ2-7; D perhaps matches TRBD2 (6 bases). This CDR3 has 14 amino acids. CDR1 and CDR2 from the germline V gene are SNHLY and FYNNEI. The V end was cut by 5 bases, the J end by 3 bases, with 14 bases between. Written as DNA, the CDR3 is TGTGCCAGCAGTCCTAGGACGGGAGTCTACGAGCAGTACTTC. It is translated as CASSPRTGVYEQYF.

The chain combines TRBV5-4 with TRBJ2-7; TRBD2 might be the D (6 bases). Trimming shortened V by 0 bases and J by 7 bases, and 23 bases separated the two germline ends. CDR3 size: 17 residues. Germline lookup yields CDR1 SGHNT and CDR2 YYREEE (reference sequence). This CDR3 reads CASSLVGPSRFGGEQYF. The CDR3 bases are TGTGCCAGCAGCTTGGTAGGTCCGTCCCGGTTCGGGGGAGAGCAGTACTTC.

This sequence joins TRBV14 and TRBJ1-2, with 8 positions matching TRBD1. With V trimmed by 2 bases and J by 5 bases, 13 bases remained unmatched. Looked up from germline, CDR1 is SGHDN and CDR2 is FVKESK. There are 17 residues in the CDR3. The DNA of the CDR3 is TGTGCCAGCAGCCAATCTGGTCAGGGGGCGCGTATGTATGGCTACACCTTC. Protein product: CASSQSGQGARMYGYTF.

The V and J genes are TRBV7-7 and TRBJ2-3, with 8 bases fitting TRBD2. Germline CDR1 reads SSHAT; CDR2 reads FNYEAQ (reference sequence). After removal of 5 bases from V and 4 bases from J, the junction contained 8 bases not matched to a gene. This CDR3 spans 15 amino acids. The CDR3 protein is CASSPLAGGSDTQYF. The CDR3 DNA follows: TGTGCCAGCAGCCCACTCGCGGGAGGTTCAGATACGCAGTATTTT.

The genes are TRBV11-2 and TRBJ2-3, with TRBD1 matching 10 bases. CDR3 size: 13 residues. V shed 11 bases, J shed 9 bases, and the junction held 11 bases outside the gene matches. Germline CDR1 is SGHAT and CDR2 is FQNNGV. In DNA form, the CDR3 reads TGTGCCTGCGGGACAGGGGATAGGGACACGCAGTATTTT. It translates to CACGTGDRDTQYF.

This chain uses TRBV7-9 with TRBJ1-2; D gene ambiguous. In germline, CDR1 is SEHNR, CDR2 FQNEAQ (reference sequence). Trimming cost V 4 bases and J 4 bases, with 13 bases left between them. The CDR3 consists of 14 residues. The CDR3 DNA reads TGTGCCAGCAGCTCGACATTTACTTTCTATGGCTACACCTTC. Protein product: CASSSTFTFYGYTF.

The CDR3 coding sequence is TGTGCCAGTAGTATTGAGGGACAATTAAACACTGAAGCTTTCTTT. Its translation: CASSIEGQLNTEAFF. The chain combines TRBV19 with TRBJ1-1; possibly TRBD1 for D (6 bases). Trimming took 3 bases from V and 2 from J, leaving 13 bases between them. The CDR3 runs 15 residues. Germline-derived CDR1 and CDR2 are LNHDA and SQIVND (reference sequence).

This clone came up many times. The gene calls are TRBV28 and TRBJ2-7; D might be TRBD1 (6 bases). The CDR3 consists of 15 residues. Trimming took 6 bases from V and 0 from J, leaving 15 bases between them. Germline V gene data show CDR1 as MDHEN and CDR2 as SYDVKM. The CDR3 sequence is CASRNRAFSSYEQYF. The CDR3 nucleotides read TGTGCCAGCAGAAACAGGGCTTTTAGCTCCTACGAGCAGTACTTC.

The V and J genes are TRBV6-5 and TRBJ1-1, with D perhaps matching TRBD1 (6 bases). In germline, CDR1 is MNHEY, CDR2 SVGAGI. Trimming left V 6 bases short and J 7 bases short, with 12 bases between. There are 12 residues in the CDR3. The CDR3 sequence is CASSGRTVEAFF. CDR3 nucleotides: TGTGCCAGCAGCGGGAGGACAGTTGAAGCTTTCTTT.

The CDR3: CSVRPDRAREQYF. The DNA of the CDR3 is TGCAGCGTCCGGCCAGACAGGGCCAGGGAGCAGTACTTC. The genes are TRBV29-1 and TRBJ2-7; TRBD1 aligns across 7 bases. V lost 6 bases and J lost 7; bases outside the gene matches: 12. The CDR3 is 13 residues long. Per the germline V gene, CDR1 is SQVTM and CDR2 is ANQGSEA.

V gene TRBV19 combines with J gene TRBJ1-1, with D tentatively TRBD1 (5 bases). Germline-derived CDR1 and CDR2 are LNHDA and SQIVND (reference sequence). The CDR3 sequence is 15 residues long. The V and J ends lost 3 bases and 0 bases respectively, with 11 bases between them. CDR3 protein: CASSIHTGVNTEAFF. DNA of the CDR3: TGTGCCAGTAGTATCCATACGGGGGTGAACACTGAAGCTTTCTTT.

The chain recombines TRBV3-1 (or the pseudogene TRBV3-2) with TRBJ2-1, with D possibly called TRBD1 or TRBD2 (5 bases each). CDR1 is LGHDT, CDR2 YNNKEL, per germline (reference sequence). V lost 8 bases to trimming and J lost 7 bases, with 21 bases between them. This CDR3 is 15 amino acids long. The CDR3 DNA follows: TGTGCCAGCGGCCGGGACCAGGTTGGGTCGAATGAGCAGTTCTTC. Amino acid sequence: CASGRDQVGSNEQFF.

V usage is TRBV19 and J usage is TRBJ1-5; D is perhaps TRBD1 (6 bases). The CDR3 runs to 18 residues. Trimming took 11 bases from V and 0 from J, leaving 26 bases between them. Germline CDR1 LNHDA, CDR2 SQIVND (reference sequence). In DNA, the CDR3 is TGTGCCCAACCTAGGGCGGGGCAGGGGATCTTTAGCAATCAGCCCCAGCATTTT. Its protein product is CAQPRAGQGIFSNQPQHF.

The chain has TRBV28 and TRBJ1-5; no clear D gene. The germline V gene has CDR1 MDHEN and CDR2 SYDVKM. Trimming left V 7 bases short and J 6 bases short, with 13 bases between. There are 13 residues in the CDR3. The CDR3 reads CASNLILGQPQHF. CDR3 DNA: TGTGCCAGCAACCTGATACTGGGTCAGCCCCAGCATTTT.

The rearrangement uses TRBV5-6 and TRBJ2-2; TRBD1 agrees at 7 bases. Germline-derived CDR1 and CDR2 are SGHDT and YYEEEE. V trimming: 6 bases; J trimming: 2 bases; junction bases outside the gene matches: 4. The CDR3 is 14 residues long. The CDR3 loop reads CASNRDSNTGELFF. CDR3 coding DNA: TGTGCCAGCAACCGGGACAGCAACACCGGGGAGCTGTTTTTT.

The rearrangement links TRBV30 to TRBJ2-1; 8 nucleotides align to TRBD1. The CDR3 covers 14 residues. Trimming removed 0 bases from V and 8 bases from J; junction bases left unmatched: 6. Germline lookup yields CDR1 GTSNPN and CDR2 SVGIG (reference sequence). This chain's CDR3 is CAWSVQDRGYEQFF. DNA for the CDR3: TGTGCCTGGAGTGTACAAGACAGGGGCTATGAGCAGTTCTTC.

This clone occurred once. CDR3 coding DNA: TGTGCCAGCTCACCTTGGTCGGGCGGTCAGCCCCAGCATTTT. Its translation is CASSPWSGGQPQHF. V and J are TRBV18 and TRBJ1-5; D remains unclear. Germline loops: CDR1 KGHSH, CDR2 LQKENI. The CDR3 runs 14 residues. The V end lost 3 bases, the J end lost 6 bases, and 12 bases lay between the germline ends.

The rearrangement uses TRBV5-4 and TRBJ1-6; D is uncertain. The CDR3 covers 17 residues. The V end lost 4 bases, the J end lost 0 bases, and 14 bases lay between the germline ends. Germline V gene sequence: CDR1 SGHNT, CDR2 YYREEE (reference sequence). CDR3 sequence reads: CASSVGGISSYNSPLHF. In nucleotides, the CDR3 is TGTGCCAGCAGCGTGGGCGGAATCAGCTCCTATAATTCACCCCTCCACTTT.

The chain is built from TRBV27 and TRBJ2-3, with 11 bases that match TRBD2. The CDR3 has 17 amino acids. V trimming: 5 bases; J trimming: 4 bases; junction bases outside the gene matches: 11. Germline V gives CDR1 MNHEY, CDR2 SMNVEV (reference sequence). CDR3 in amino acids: CASSGLVNSGRADTQYF. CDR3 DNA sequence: TGTGCCAGCAGTGGCTTGGTGAATAGCGGGAGGGCAGATACGCAGTATTTT.

The chain's CDR3 is CASSLEGQGAVQYF. CDR3 in DNA: TGTGCCAGCAGCTTAGAAGGTCAGGGGGCTGTGCAGTACTTC. V is TRBV11-3 and J is TRBJ2-7; 8 bases map to TRBD1. CDR3 length: 14 residues. The germline CDR1 and CDR2 sequences are SGHNT and YENEEA. V shed 0 bases, J shed 9 bases, and the junction held 7 bases outside the gene matches.

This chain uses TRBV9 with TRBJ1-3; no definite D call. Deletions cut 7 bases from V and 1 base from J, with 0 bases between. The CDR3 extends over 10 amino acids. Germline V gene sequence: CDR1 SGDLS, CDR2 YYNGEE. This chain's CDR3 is CASSGNTIYF. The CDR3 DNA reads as TGTGCCAGCTCTGGAAACACCATATATTTT.

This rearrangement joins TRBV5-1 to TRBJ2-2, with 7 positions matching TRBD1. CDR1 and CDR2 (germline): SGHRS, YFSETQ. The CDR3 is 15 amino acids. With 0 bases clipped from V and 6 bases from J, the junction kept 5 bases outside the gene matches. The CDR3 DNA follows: TGCGCCAGCAGCTTGGCAGGGGGTATCCCCGGGGAGCTGTTTTTT. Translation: CASSLAGGIPGELFF. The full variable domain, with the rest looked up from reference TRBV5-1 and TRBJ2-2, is KAGVTQTPRYLIKTRGQQVTLSCSPISGHRSVSWYQQTPGQGLQFLFEYFSETQRNKGNFPGRFSGRQFSNSRSEMNVSTLELGDSALYLCASSLAGGIPGELFFGEGSRLTVL.

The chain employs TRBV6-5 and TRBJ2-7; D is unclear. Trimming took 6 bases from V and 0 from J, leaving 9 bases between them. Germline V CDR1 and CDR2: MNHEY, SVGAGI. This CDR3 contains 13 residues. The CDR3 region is CASRYGPSYEQYF. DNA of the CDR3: TGTGCCAGCAGGTACGGCCCCTCCTACGAGCAGTACTTC.